The sequence of this TCR beta chain was determined in a study of CD8 T cells in ankylosing spondylitis. The study, taken as a whole, reports: What appeared characteristic of ankylosing spondylitis blood was a TCR beta motif of under 10 highly homologous variants.

Remarks on this clonotype: The antigen is unknown.

Quantitative 5'-RACE with molecular barcodes was used to make the TCR beta libraries. From the 5' RACE reads, TCRdb called clonotypes with MiXCR, one entry per CDR3 protein. Of approximately 260,000 distinct CDR3 sequences in the sample, 15% to 20% were seen once. V was trimmed by 1 base and J by 8 bases, leaving 12 bases between them. The germline V gene has CDR1 MGHRA and CDR2 YSYEKL. This CDR3 region has 14 residues. The TCR originated in a male donor with ankylosing spondylitis or in good health (not recorded which). This sequence joins TRBV4-1 and TRBJ2-1; D is unresolved. Sequencing was performed on blood, either unsorted or a sorted T cell fraction (not recorded which). The CDR3 spells CASSQGVISDEQFF. As DNA, the CDR3 is TGCGCCAGCAGCCAAGGAGTTATCAGTGATGAGCAGTTCTTC.